This section outlines one T cell receptor beta chain sequence together with its context. Its antigen remains unidentified. The data are from a study of Ad26.COV2.S vaccination and SARS-CoV-2 variants. Study findings and constraints: Vaccine recipients surpassed placebo recipients in spike-specific TCR breadth. Breadth of non-spike TCRs did not differ between vaccinees and placebo recipients.

Specified treatment: some 20 received Ad26.COV2.S at low or high dose, single or two shots; roughly 5 received placebo; per-sample allocation not given. Day 63 after the first vaccine or placebo injection was the time point for sampling. Produced via immunoSEQ multiplex PCR; TCRdb's table is partial and in-frame only. The sample lists around 450,000 clones, 88% occurring once. The CDR3 contains 14 residues. Germline values: CDR1 MDHEN, CDR2 SYDVKM. V lost 3 bases and J lost 7, with 15 bases in between. The chain uses TRBV28 and TRBJ1-1, with TRBD1 as a possible D gene (6 bases). Material: peripheral blood, obtained in a trial of Ad26.COV2.S vaccine versus placebo. The origin of this receptor is a person between 18 and 65 years old who received the Ad26.COV2.S COVID-19 vaccine or a placebo. The CDR3 loop is CASSFRGGFIEAFF. CDR3 DNA: TGTGCCAGCAGTTTTAGGGGGGGCTTTATTGAAGCTTTCTTT.